This T cell receptor (beta chain) originates from a study of T cell responses to AZD1222 COVID-19 vaccine. Study-level results: Of the AZD1222 recipients, only 5 or 6 were seropositive at baseline. Donors in the cohort were predominantly white British and more often female, and clonal diversity was possibly underestimated. Unmutated variant regions are reportedly the target of nearly half of TCRs that are spike-specific. CD4 TCRs linked to vaccination spanned spike, dominating at 160-218 and 743-854.

The CDR3 loop spans 13 amino acids. CDR1 MNHEY and CDR2 SVGAGI come from the germline V gene. V was cut by 9 bases and J by 16 bases, with 25 bases left in between. With respect to this clone: Antigen specificity is unknown.

The repertoire was sequenced with immunoSEQ multiplex PCR; TCRdb's copy has only in-frame clones and lacks some. The table lists approximately 100,000 clones, 70% to 90% of them singletons. The clonotype was recovered from an adult who received the AZD1222 COVID-19 vaccine. The input for sequencing was peripheral blood, taken 28 days after the second AZD1222 dose. V usage is TRBV6-5 and J usage is TRBJ1-5, with D maybe TRBD1 (5 bases). CDR3 nucleotide sequence: TGTGCCAGTAGGGGCCTCTATACTTCCGTTCCACATTTT. Protein sequence: CASRGLYTSVPHF.